This T cell receptor beta chain came from a study of blood T cell repertoires in COVID-19. About the study: The United States, Italy and Spain provided the acute and convalescent COVID-19 samples. Sources were T cells, B-cell-depleted T cells, or PBMCs; the material itself was cDNA or gDNA.

In the original workflow: Nucleated cell number was recorded as an estimate derived from reference gene primer amplification. Repertoires were generated with immunoSEQ multiplex PCR, while TCRdb's copy carries only in-frame clones and drops some. The V and J calls and the clone size are those of that table, but D and trimming were determined from the DNA. Among about 160,000 clones, roughly four fifths were seen once, and the ten largest hold about a fifth. Germline V gene lookup returns CDR1 MNHEY and CDR2 SMNVEV (reference sequence). The CDR3 runs 19 residues. V lost 6 bases to trimming and J lost 0 bases; unmatched junction nucleotides: 10.

The TCR sequence derives from a woman aged 80 or over with acute or convalescent COVID-19. V usage is TRBV27 and J usage is TRBJ2-4; 14 positions match TRBD2. Sequencing was carried out using peripheral blood. The CDR3 spells CASSAAGLAGALAKNIQYF. CDR3 DNA: TGTGCCAGCAGCGCCGCGGGACTAGCGGGAGCCTTAGCCAAAAACATTCAGTACTTC.